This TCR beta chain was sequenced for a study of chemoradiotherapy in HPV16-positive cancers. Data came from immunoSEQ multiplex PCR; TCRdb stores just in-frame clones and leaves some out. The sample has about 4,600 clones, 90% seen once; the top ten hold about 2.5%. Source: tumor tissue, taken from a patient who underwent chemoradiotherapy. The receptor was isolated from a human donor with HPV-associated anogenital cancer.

The CDR3 coding sequence is TGTGCCAGCAGCTTGCCAGCGGGAGGGCGCTACGAGCAGTACTTC. It yields the protein CASSLPAGGRYEQYF. The gene calls are TRBV5-4 and TRBJ2-7, with TRBD2 matching over 10 bases. J was trimmed by 3 bases and V by 1 base; bases with no gene match: 4. Germline-derived CDR1 and CDR2 are SGHNT and YYREEE (reference sequence). The CDR3 totals 15 residues. The whole variable domain, filled in from reference TRBV5-4 and TRBJ2-7, reads ETGVTQSPTHLIKTRGQQVTLRCSSQSGHNTVSWYQQALGQGPQFIFQYYREEENGRGNFPPRFSGLQFPNYSSELNVNALELDDSALYLCASSLPAGGRYEQYFGPGTRLTVT.